This TCR beta chain is from a study of T cell responses to AZD1222 COVID-19 vaccine. Study observations and caveats: Epitopes outside B.1.351 and B.1.1.7 mutated regions reportedly drew nearly half of spike TCRs.

Germline loops: CDR1 SEHNR, CDR2 FQNEAQ (reference sequence). V lost 8 bases, J lost 7 bases, and 14 bases lay in between. CDR3 length: 12 residues. Assay: immunoSEQ multiplex PCR; the TCRdb copy retains only in-frame clones and omits some. Found here are over 95,000 clones, roughly nine tenths of them singletons; the top ten hold around 8.4%. Comments on this clone: Its antigen is as yet unknown.

The V gene is TRBV7-9, the J gene TRBJ2-5, with no clear D. The sequenced sample was peripheral blood, obtained 28 days after the second AZD1222 dose. The sequence was obtained from an adult who received the AZD1222 COVID-19 vaccine. In DNA, the CDR3 is TGTGCCAGCGGCGGAACTCCTGGGACCCAGTACTTC. Its translation is CASGGTPGTQYF.